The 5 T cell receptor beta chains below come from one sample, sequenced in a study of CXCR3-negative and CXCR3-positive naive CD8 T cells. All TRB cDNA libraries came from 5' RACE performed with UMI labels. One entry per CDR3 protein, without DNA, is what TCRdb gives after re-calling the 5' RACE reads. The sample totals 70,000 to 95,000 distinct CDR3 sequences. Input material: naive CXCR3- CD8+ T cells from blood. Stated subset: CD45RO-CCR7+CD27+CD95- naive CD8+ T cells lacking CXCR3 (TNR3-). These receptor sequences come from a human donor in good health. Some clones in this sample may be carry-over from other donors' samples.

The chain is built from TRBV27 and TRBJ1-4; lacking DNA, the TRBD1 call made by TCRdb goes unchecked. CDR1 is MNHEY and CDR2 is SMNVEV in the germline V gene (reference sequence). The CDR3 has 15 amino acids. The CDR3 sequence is CASRSSWTENEKLFF.

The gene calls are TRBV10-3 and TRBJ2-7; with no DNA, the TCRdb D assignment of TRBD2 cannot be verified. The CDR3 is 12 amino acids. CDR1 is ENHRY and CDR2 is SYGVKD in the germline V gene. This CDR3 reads CAISSGLYEQYF.

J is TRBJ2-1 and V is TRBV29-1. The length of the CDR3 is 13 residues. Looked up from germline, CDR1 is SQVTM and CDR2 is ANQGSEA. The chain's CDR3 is CSVEGFSYNEQFF.

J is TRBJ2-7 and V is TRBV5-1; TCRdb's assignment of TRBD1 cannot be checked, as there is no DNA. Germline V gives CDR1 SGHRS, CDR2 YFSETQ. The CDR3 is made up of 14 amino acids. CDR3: CASSFETGGYEQYF.

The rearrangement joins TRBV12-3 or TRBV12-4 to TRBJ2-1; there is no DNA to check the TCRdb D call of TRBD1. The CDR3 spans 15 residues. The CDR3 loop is CASSLASGTNYEQFF.